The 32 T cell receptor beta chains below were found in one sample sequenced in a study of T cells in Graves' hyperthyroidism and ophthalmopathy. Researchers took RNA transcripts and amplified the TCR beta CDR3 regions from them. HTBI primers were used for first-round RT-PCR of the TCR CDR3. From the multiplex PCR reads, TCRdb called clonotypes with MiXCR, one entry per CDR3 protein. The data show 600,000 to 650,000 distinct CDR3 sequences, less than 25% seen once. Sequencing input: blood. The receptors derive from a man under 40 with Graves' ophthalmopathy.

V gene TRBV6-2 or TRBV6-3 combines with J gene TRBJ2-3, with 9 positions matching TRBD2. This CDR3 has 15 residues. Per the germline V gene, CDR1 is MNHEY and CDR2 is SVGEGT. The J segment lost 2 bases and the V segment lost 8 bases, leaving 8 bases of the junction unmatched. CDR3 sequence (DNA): TGTGCCAGCCCCGTTCTAGCGGGGATCACAGATACGCAGTATTTT. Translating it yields CASPVLAGITDTQYF.

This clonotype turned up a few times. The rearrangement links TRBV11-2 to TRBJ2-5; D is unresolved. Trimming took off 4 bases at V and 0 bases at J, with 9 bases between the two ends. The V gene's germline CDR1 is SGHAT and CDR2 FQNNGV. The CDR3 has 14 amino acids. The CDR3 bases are TGTGCCAGCAGCTCCGTGGTGTACCAAGAGACCCAGTACTTC. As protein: CASSSVVYQETQYF.

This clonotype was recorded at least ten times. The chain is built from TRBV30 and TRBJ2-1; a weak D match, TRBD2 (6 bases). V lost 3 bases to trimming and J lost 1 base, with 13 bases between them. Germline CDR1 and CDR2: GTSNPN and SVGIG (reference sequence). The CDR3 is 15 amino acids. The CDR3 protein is CAWSRGAGSYNEQFF. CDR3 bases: TGTGCCTGGAGCCGCGGGGCTGGGTCCTACAATGAGCAGTTCTTC.

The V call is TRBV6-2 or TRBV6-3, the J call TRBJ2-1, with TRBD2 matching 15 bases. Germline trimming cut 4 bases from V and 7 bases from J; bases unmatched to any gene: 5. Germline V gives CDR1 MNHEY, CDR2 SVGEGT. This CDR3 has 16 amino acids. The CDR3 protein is CASSFGLAGGENEQFF. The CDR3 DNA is TGTGCCAGCAGTTTTGGACTAGCGGGAGGGGAAAATGAGCAGTTCTTC.

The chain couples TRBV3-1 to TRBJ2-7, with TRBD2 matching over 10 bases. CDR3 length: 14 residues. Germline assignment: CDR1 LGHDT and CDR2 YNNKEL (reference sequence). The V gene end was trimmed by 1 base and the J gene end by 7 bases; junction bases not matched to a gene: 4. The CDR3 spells CASSQARGLAEQYF. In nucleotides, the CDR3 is TGTGCCAGCAGCCAAGCCCGGGGACTAGCGGAGCAGTACTTC.

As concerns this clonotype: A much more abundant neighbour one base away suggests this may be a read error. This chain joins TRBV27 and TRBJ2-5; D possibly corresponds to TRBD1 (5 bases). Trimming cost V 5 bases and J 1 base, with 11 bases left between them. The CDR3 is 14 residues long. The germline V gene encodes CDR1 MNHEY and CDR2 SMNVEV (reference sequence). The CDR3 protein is CASSPWGAQETQYF. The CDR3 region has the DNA TGTGCCAGCAGTCCATGGGGCGCCCAAGAGACCCAGTACTTC.

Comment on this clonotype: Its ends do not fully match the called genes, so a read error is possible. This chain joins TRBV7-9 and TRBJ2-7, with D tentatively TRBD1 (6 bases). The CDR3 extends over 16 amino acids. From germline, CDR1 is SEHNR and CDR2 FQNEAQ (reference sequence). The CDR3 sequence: CASSPASSQGLYEQYF. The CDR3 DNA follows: TGCGCCAGCAGCCCAGCATCGTCCCAGGGGCTCTACGAGCAGTACTTC.

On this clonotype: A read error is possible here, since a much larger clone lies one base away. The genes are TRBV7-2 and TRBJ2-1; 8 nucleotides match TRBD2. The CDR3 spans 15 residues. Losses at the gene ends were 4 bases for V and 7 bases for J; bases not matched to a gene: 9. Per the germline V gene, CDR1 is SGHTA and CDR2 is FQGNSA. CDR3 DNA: TGTGCCAGCAGCTCAGCCAGGAGCGGGGGTAATGAGCAGTTCTTC. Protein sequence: CASSSARSGGNEQFF.

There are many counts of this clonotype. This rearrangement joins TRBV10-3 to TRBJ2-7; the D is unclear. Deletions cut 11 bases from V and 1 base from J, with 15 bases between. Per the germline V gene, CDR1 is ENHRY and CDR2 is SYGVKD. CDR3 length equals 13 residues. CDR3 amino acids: CAVGAPGSYEQYF. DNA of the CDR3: TGTGCCGTCGGCGCCCCCGGGTCCTACGAGCAGTACTTC.

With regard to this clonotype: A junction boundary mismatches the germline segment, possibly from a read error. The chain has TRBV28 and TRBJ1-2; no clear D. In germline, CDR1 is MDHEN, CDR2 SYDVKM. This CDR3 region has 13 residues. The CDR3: CASRESANYGCTF. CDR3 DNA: TGTGCCAGCAGGGAATCAGCTAACTATGGCTGCACCTTC.

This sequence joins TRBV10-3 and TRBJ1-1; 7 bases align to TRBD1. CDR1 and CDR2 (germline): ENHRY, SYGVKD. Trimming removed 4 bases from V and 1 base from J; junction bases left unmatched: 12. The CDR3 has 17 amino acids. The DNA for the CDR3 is TGTGCCATCAGTGGAACCAGACAGGGTCATGCGAACACTGAAGCTTTCTTT. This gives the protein CAISGTRQGHANTEAFF.

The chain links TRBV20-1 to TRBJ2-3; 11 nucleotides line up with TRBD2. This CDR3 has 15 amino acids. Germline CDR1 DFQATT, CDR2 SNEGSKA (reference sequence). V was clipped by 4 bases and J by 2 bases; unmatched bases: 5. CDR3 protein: CSAMGLAEPTDTQYF. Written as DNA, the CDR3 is TGCAGTGCTATGGGACTAGCGGAACCCACAGATACGCAGTATTTT.

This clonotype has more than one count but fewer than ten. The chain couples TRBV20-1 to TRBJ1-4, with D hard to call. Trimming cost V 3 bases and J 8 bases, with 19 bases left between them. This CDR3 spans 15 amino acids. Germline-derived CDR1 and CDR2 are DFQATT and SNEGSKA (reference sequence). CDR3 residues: CSARLHVVEYEKLFF. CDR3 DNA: TGCAGTGCTAGGTTACACGTCGTCGAGTACGAAAAACTGTTTTTT.

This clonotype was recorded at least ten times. CDR3 coding DNA: TGTGCCAGCAGTTTATCGGCGGGAGAACTAGACAATGAGCAGTTCTTC. It yields the protein CASSLSAGELDNEQFF. The chain couples TRBV27 to TRBJ2-1; the match to TRBD2 covers 7 bases. The V segment lost 0 bases and the J segment 5 bases; nucleotides outside the gene matches: 7. Germline V lookup: CDR1 MNHEY, CDR2 SMNVEV (reference sequence). The CDR3 length is 16 residues.

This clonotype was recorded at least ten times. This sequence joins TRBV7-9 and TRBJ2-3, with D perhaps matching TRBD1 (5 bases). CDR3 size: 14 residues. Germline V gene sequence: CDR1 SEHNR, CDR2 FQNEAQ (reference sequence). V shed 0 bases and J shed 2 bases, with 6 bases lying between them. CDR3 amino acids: CASSLAGATDTQYF. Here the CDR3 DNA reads TGTGCCAGCAGCTTAGCTGGGGCCACAGATACGCAGTATTTT.

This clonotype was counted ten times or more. DNA of the CDR3: TGCGCCAGCAGCTTGGCAGGGACAGGGCGCGTCGAGCAGTACTTC. This translates into CASSLAGTGRVEQYF. This chain joins TRBV5-1 and TRBJ2-7; 9 bases align to TRBD1. The junction had 7 bases not matched to a gene; V was cut back by 0 bases and J by 6 bases. Germline V gene lookup returns CDR1 SGHRS and CDR2 YFSETQ. The length of the CDR3 is 15 residues.

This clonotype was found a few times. The CDR3 bases are TGCAGTGCCGCTCAAACGGGGGAGCAGTACTTC. Its protein is CSAAQTGEQYF. The chain couples TRBV20-1 to TRBJ2-7; weak D call: TRBD2 (5 bases). Trimming removed 6 bases from V and 7 bases from J, with 13 bases in between. The length of the CDR3 is 11 residues. Germline CDR1 is DFQATT and CDR2 is SNEGSKA (reference sequence).

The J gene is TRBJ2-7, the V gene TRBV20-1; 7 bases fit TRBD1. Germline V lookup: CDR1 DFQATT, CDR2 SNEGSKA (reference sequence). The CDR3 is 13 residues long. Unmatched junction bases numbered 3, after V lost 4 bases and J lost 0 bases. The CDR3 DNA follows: TGCAGTGCTACCCGGGACAGCTCCTACGAGCAGTACTTC. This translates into CSATRDSSYEQYF.

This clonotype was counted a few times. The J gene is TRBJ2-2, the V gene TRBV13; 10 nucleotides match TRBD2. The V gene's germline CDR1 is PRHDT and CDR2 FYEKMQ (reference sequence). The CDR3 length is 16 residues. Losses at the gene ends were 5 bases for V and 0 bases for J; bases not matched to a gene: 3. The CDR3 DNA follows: TGTGCCAGCAGCCTGGGACTAGCGACGAACACCGGGGAGCTGTTTTTT. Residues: CASSLGLATNTGELFF.

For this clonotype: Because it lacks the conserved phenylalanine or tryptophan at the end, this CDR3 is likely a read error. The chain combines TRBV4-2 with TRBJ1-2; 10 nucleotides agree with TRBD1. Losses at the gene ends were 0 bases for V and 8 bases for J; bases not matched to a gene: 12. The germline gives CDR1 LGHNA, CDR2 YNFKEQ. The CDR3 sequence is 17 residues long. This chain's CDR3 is CASSQDSGTGVSSGYTL. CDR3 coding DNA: TGTGCCAGCAGCCAAGATTCAGGGACAGGGGTTTCATCCGGCTACACCCTC.

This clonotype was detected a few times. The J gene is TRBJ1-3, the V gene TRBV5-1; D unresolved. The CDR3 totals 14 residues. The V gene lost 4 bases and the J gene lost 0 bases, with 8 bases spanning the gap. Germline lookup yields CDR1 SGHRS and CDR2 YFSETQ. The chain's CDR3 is CASSNPGSGNTIYF. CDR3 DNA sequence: TGCGCCAGCAGCAACCCAGGCTCTGGAAACACCATATATTTT.

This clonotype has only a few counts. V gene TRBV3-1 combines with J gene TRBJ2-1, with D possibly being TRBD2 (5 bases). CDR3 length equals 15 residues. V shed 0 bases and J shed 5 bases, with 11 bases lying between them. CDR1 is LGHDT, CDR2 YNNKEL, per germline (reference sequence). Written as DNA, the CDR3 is TGTGCCAGCAGCCAAGATTGGGAGATTGACAATGAGCAGTTCTTC. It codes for CASSQDWEIDNEQFF.

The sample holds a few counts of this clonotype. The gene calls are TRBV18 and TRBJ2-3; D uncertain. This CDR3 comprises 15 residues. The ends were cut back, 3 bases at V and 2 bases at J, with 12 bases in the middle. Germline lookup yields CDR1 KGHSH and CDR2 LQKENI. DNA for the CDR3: TGTGCCAGCTCACCTAAACTAACCCCCACAGATACGCAGTATTTT. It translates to CASSPKLTPTDTQYF.

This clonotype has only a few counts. CDR3: CASSLRSSGNTIYF. DNA for the CDR3: TGTGCCAGCAGTTTAAGATCTTCTGGAAACACCATATATTTT. This rearrangement joins TRBV28 to TRBJ1-3; D ambiguous. CDR1 and CDR2 (germline): MDHEN, SYDVKM. The V gene lost 2 bases and the J gene lost 1 base, with 6 bases spanning the gap. The length of the CDR3 is 14 residues.

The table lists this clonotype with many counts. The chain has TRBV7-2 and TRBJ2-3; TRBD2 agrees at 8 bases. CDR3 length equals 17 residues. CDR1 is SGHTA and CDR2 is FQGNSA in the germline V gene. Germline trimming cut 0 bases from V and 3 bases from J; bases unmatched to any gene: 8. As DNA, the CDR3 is TGTGCCAGCAGCTTAGCGGGAAGCGGGGGCCCTACAGATACGCAGTATTTT. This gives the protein CASSLAGSGGPTDTQYF.

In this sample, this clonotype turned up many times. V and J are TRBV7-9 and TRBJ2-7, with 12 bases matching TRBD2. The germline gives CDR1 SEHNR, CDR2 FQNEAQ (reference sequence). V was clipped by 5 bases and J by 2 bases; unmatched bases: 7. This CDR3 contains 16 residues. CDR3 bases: TGTGCCAGCAGCCGTGGACTAGCGGGAAGTGCCTACGAGCAGTACTTC. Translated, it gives CASSRGLAGSAYEQYF.

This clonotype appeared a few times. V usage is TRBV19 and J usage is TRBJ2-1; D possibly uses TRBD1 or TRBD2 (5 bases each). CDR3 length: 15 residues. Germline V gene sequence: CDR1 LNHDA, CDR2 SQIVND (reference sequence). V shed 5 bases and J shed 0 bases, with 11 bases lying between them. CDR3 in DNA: TGTGCCAGTAGTGCTCGGGACCCCTCCTACAATGAGCAGTTCTTC. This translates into CASSARDPSYNEQFF.

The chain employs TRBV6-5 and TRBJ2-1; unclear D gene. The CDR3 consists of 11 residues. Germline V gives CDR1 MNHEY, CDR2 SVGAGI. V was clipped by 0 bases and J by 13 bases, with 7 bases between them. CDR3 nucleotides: TGTGCCAGCAGTTACTCGCTTGAACAGTTCTTC. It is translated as CASSYSLEQFF.

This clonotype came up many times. The CDR3 bases are TGCAGCGGCCTCTCGACAGGGGACACAGATACGCAGTATTTT. As protein: CSGLSTGDTDTQYF. The V call is TRBV29-1, the J call TRBJ2-3; the match to TRBD1 covers 8 bases. Germline V gives CDR1 SQVTM, CDR2 ANQGSEA. J lost 2 bases, V lost 7 bases, and 8 bases had no gene match. CDR3 length: 14 amino acids.

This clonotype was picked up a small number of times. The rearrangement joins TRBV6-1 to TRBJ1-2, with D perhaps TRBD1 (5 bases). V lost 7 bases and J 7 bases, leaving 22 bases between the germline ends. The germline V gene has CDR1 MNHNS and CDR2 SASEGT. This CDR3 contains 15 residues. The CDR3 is CASTQDGGGRSGYTF. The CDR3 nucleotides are TGTGCCAGCACACAAGACGGGGGGGGAAGGTCTGGCTACACCTTC.

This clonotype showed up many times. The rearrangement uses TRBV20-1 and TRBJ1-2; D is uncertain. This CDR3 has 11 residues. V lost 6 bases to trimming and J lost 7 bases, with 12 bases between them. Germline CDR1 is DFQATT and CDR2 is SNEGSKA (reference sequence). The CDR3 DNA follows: TGCAGTGCCCCGGTACTCGGTGGCTACACCTTC. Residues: CSAPVLGGYTF.

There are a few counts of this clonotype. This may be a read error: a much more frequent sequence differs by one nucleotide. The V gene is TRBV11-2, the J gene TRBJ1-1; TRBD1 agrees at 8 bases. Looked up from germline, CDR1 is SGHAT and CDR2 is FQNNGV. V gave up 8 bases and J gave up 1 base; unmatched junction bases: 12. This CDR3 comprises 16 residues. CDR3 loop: CASGSLGQGRNTEAFF. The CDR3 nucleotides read TGTGCCAGCGGCTCCCTAGGACAGGGTCGGAACACTGAAGCTTTCTTT.